The 8 T cell receptor beta chains below all came from one sample that was sequenced in a study of T cells expressing NK-cell markers. Using the 5' RACE reads, TCRdb records one entry per CDR3 protein without DNA. The sample shows about 460,000 distinct CDR3 sequences, and over 1.1% sits with its ten largest clones. The sample consisted of blood T cells: a sorted CD56 or NKG2C T cell subset, CD4+ or CD8+ T cells, or bulk PBMC T cells (not recorded which). The receptors here all came from a woman between 50 and 59 years old in good health.

The J gene is TRBJ1-1, the V gene TRBV9; lacking DNA, the TRBD1 call made by TCRdb goes unchecked. Germline V gene data show CDR1 as SGDLS and CDR2 as YYNGEE. The CDR3 has 16 amino acids. This CDR3 reads CASSVEAGGRNTEAFF.

This chain uses TRBV5-1 with TRBJ1-1. Germline CDR1 is SGHRS and CDR2 is YFSETQ. The CDR3 covers 14 residues. CDR3 loop: CASSLGPMNTEAFF.

The gene calls are TRBV7-7 and TRBJ2-7; TCRdb reports TRBD2, a call that lacks DNA to check it against. Looked up from germline, CDR1 is SSHAT and CDR2 is FNYEAQ (reference sequence). This CDR3 contains 14 residues. The CDR3 loop is CASSPSPRLAEQYF.

The genes are TRBV4-1 and TRBJ2-1; TCRdb proposes TRBD2, but this gene call is untestable without DNA. This CDR3 has 16 residues. The germline V gene encodes CDR1 MGHRA and CDR2 YSYEKL. The CDR3 spells CASSTPGLGRGNEQFF.

This sequence joins TRBV7-3 and TRBJ2-2; there is no DNA to check the TCRdb D call of TRBD1. The CDR3 length is 15 residues. Germline V gives CDR1 SGHTA, CDR2 FQGTGA. The CDR3 sequence: CASSPRVESGGELFF.

The chain uses TRBV5-1 and TRBJ2-4. CDR3 length: 14 residues. Germline loops: CDR1 SGHRS, CDR2 YFSETQ. CDR3 sequence: CASSFFGAKNIQYF.

The chain carries TRBV29-1 and TRBJ2-7; TCRdb names TRBD2, which stays unverified in the absence of DNA. CDR1 SQVTM and CDR2 ANQGSEA come from the germline V gene. The CDR3 loop spans 15 amino acids. The chain's CDR3 is CSVRILGTGGVEQYF.

V and J are TRBV20-1 and TRBJ2-1; no DNA is available, so the TRBD1 call from TCRdb remains unchecked. This CDR3 region has 16 residues. Germline V gene lookup returns CDR1 DFQATT and CDR2 SNEGSKA (reference sequence). CDR3 sequence: CSARPPGTGGGNEQFF.